The entry below describes one T cell receptor (beta chain). Its antigen remains unknown. Germline V gene lookup returns CDR1 SGHTA and CDR2 FQGNSA. Trimming took off 5 bases at V and 0 bases at J, with 11 bases between the two ends. The CDR3 is 16 residues long. As every portion of the isolated RNA was reverse transcribed, the sequencing read expressed TCRB transcripts. An average roughly 3.6 million reads came from naive, central memory and regulatory T cell samples. Sequenced by immunoSEQ multiplex PCR; TCRdb stores in-frame clones only, minus some. The sample consists of around 710,000 clones, over 10% of them appearing once. This sample is drawn from a study of beta chain features in type 1 diabetes. Overall study: What patients shared with healthy donors was a similar profile of age, gender and cell yields. Study-wide results and limits: Within each of all four CD4+ subsets, Type 1 diabetes patients had TCRB CDR3s that were moderately but significantly shorter. Patients showed naive, central memory and Treg TCRB repertoires that appeared more similar than those of healthy donors. Possibly, sequencing cDNA over-represented cells that had high TCR expression levels.

The rearrangement joins TRBV7-2 to TRBJ2-6; TRBD1 is a possible D gene (6 bases). The clonotype was recovered from a man aged 25 to 40 with type 1 diabetes. Material for sequencing was naive CD4+ T cells from blood. CDR3 bases: TGTGCCAGCAGCCCCTACAGGGCCTCTGGGGCCAACGTCCTGACTTTC. It specifies CASSPYRASGANVLTF.